This is a list of T cell receptor beta chains from one sample in a study of blood T cell repertoires in COVID-19. Repertoires were generated with immunoSEQ multiplex PCR, while TCRdb's copy carries only in-frame clones and drops some. The table has hundreds of thousands of clones, roughly 80% seen once. Sequencing used peripheral blood. Source of these receptors: a woman over 75 with active or convalescent COVID-19. The CDR3 runs from the conserved cysteine through the conserved F or W. A D gene is named only where the DNA matches it firmly. Rows give clone size only sometimes, using once, few, many, or a class for an expanded clone.

D gene	V gene	clone size	J gene	CDR3 protein	CDR3 DNA
-	TRBV9	few	TRBJ2-5	CASSVSGETQYF	TGTGCCAGCAGCGTATCCGGGGAGACCCAGTACTTC
-	TRBV28	-	TRBJ2-5	CASRQGGLNSETQYF	TGTGCCAGCAGACAGGGCGGATTAAACTCGGAGACCCAGTACTTC
TRBD1	TRBV5-1	few	TRBJ1-1	CASSRDRGSDEAFF	TGCGCCAGCAGCCGGGACAGGGGGAGTGATGAAGCTTTCTTT
-	TRBV4-1	-	TRBJ2-5	CASSRLPQETQYF	TGCGCCAGCAGCCGTCTCCCCCAAGAGACCCAGTACTTC
-	TRBV19	-	TRBJ1-1	CASSIGGHPNTEAFF	TGTGCCAGTAGTATTGGGGGACACCCCAACACTGAAGCTTTCTTT
-	TRBV5-1	-	TRBJ1-1	CASSYDMNTEAFF	TGCGCCAGCAGCTATGACATGAACACTGAAGCTTTCTTT
-	TRBV6-5	-	TRBJ1-1	CASSTGNTEAFF	TGTGCCAGCAGTACCGGGAACACTGAAGCTTTCTTT
-	TRBV5-5	-	TRBJ1-4	CASSPEGTTNEKLFF	TGTGCCAGCAGCCCGGAGGGAACAACTAATGAAAAACTGTTTTTT
TRBD2	TRBV3-1/TRBV3-2	-	TRBJ2-7	CASSPTGLAGREQYF	TGTGCCAGCAGCCCTACGGGACTAGCGGGGCGGGAGCAGTACTTC
TRBD2	TRBV18	-	TRBJ2-2	CASSPSGPTGELFF	TGTGCCAGCTCGCCTAGCGGGCCTACCGGGGAGCTGTTTTTT
TRBD2	TRBV5-1	-	TRBJ2-1	CASSLQGGLAGDNFF	TGCGCCAGCAGCTTGCAGGGGGGACTAGCGGGAGATAACTTCTTC
TRBD1	TRBV6-6	once	TRBJ1-6	CASSYRQGGSPLHF	TGTGCCAGCAGTTACCGGCAGGGGGGTTCACCCCTCCACTTT
-	TRBV7-2	-	TRBJ2-3	CASSLWEGVPDTQYF	TGTGCCAGCAGCTTATGGGAGGGGGTACCTGATACGCAGTATTTT
-	TRBV5-1	-	TRBJ2-7	CASSLGQANEQYF	TGCGCCAGCAGCTTGGGACAGGCGAACGAGCAGTACTTC
-	TRBV11-2	-	TRBJ2-1	CASSPGQEGDEQFF	TGTGCCAGCAGCCCGGGACAAGAAGGCGATGAGCAGTTCTTC
-	TRBV21-1	-	TRBJ2-4	CASSKPPRPGFVKNIQYF	TGTGCCAGCAGCAAGCCCCCGCGCCCGGGATTTGTCAAAAACATTCAGTACTTC
-	TRBV12-3/TRBV12-4	-	TRBJ2-3	CASSGGTDTQYF	TGTGCCAGCAGCGGGGGCACAGATACGCAGTATTTT
-	TRBV13	-	TRBJ2-3	CASSPAPSRFDTQYF	TGTGCCAGCAGCCCGGCCCCGTCCAGGTTCGATACGCAGTATTTT
-	TRBV29-1	-	TRBJ1-2	CSVEPGGAYGYTF	TGCAGCGTTGAACCCGGGGGGGCCTATGGCTACACCTTC
-	TRBV7-3	-	TRBJ2-5	CASSSGLPAETQYF	TGTGCCAGCAGCTCGGGACTCCCAGCAGAGACCCAGTACTTC
-	TRBV6-4	-	TRBJ2-7	CASSPLAGSYEQYF	TGTGCCAGCAGTCCCTTGGCGGGATCGTACGAGCAGTACTTC
-	TRBV7-2	-	TRBJ2-2	CASSLTPLDTGELFF	TGTGCCAGCAGCCTAACCCCACTCGACACCGGGGAGCTGTTTTTT
TRBD2	TRBV30	-	TRBJ2-2	CAWSAGGSRTGELFF	TGTGCCTGGAGTGCGGGAGGTTCGCGCACCGGGGAGCTGTTTTTT
-	TRBV5-1	-	TRBJ2-7	CASSLENRDHDEQYF	TGCGCCAGCAGCTTGGAAAACAGGGATCACGACGAGCAGTACTTC
TRBD1	TRBV5-1	-	TRBJ2-5	CASSFLTGGKETQYF	TGCGCCAGCAGCTTCCTGACAGGGGGCAAAGAGACCCAGTACTTC
-	TRBV18	-	TRBJ1-1	CASSSQGFLTEAFF	TGTGCCAGCTCATCGCAGGGGTTCCTCACTGAAGCTTTCTTT
TRBD2	TRBV5-1	-	TRBJ2-7	CASSLGLAGVYEQYF	TGCGCCAGCAGCTTAGGACTAGCGGGAGTCTACGAGCAGTACTTC
TRBD1	TRBV3-1/TRBV3-2	-	TRBJ1-1	CASSHSTRTGRQKAFF	TGTGCCAGCAGCCACTCTACCCGGACAGGGAGGCAGAAAGCTTTCTTT
TRBD1	TRBV2	-	TRBJ1-1	CASSGDRADTEAFF	TGTGCCAGCAGTGGGGACAGGGCGGACACTGAAGCTTTCTTT
-	TRBV6-2/TRBV6-3	few	TRBJ2-1	CASSSRPTGGQFF	TGTGCCAGCAGTTCCCGCCCAACCGGGGGACAGTTCTTC
-	TRBV9	-	TRBJ1-6	CASSVGREGSPLHF	TGTGCCAGCAGCGTCGGCAGGGAAGGGTCACCCCTCCACTTT
TRBD2	TRBV9	-	TRBJ2-5	CASSPRPGLDLGTQYF	TGTGCCAGCAGCCCCCGGCCGGGACTAGACTTGGGGACCCAGTACTTC
-	TRBV6-2/TRBV6-3	once	TRBJ2-3	CASSYAGTSTDTQYF	TGTGCCAGCAGTTACGCCGGGACTAGCACAGATACGCAGTATTTT
TRBD2	TRBV18	-	TRBJ2-5	CASSPRGGYQETQYF	TGTGCCAGCTCACCACGGGGAGGGTACCAAGAGACCCAGTACTTC
TRBD1	TRBV7-8	once	TRBJ2-7	CASSHPGGEQYF	TGTGCCAGCAGCCACCCAGGGGGCGAGCAGTACTTC
TRBD2	TRBV10-3	-	TRBJ2-1	CAISSGTSSYNEQFF	TGTGCCATCAGTTCCGGGACTAGCTCCTACAATGAGCAGTTCTTC
TRBD2	TRBV7-2	-	TRBJ2-1	CASSLAPPGLAEQFF	TGTGCCAGCAGCTTAGCCCCTCCGGGACTAGCTGAGCAGTTCTTC
TRBD1	TRBV28	-	TRBJ1-2	CASSSPGAGGNYGYTF	TGTGCCAGCAGTTCCCCGGGGGCAGGGGGCAACTATGGCTACACCTTC
-	TRBV24-1	-	TRBJ2-6	CATSDSSGAGANVLTF	TGTGCCACCAGTGATAGCAGCGGTGCTGGGGCCAACGTCCTGACTTTC
-	TRBV7-9	-	TRBJ1-6	CASSLGKPQGRNSPLHF	TGTGCCAGCAGCTTAGGGAAACCCCAGGGTAGGAATTCACCCCTCCACTTT
TRBD1	TRBV10-3	-	TRBJ1-6	CAIRPGQGVSPLHF	TGTGCCATCAGACCGGGACAGGGCGTTTCACCCCTCCACTTT
-	TRBV3-1/TRBV3-2	once	TRBJ1-6	CASSQGQDGNSPLHF	TGTGCCAGCAGCCAGGGTCAGGATGGTAATTCACCCCTCCACTTT
-	TRBV28	-	TRBJ1-2	CASSGSHTINYGYTF	TGTGCCAGCAGTGGCAGCCACACTATCAACTATGGCTACACCTTC
TRBD2	TRBV18	-	TRBJ2-1	CASSPLLAGNEQFF	TGTGCCAGCTCACCTCTACTAGCGGGCAATGAGCAGTTCTTC
TRBD1	TRBV5-1	few	TRBJ2-2	CASSEQGAGELFF	TGCGCCAGCAGCGAACAGGGGGCCGGGGAGCTGTTTTTT
-	TRBV5-1	few	TRBJ1-2	CASSFSNEDGYTF	TGCGCCAGCAGCTTCAGTAACGAGGATGGCTACACCTTC
-	TRBV7-3	-	TRBJ2-7	CASSFQGPESYEQYF	TGTGCCAGCAGCTTTCAGGGGCCCGAATCCTACGAGCAGTACTTC
-	TRBV21-1	-	TRBJ1-4	CASSEPQQRPNEKLFF	TGTGCCAGCAGCGAACCCCAACAGAGACCGAATGAAAAACTGTTTTTT
-	TRBV18	-	TRBJ2-7	CASSPPLDTRIEQYF	TGTGCCAGCTCACCACCGCTGGACACCCGAATTGAGCAGTACTTC
-	TRBV6-5	-	TRBJ2-2	CASRQGRSGELFF	TGTGCCAGCAGGCAGGGTAGATCCGGGGAGCTGTTTTTT
-	TRBV27	few	TRBJ2-5	CASSLYLATTQYF	TGTGCCAGCAGTTTATACCTAGCCACGACCCAGTACTTC
TRBD1	TRBV7-3	-	TRBJ2-5	CASSPQSGGETQYF	TGTGCCAGCAGCCCCCAGTCAGGGGGAGAGACCCAGTACTTC
-	TRBV5-1	-	TRBJ2-5	CASSRSETQYF	TGCGCCAGCAGCCGGTCGGAGACCCAGTACTTC
-	TRBV4-2	-	TRBJ1-2	CASSQEVSYGYTF	TGTGCCAGCAGCCAAGAGGTCAGCTATGGCTACACCTTC
-	TRBV5-1	-	TRBJ1-2	CASSLWQGPNYGYTF	TGCGCCAGCAGCTTGTGGCAGGGCCCTAACTATGGCTACACCTTC
TRBD2	TRBV5-8	-	TRBJ2-1	CASSLGLAGNMGITRFF	TGTGCCAGCAGCTTGGGACTAGCGGGTAACATGGGTATTACCCGGTTCTTC
-	TRBV6-5	-	TRBJ1-1	CASSYRQTSEAFF	TGTGCCAGCAGTTACCGTCAGACATCTGAAGCTTTCTTT